Sequencing of this TCR beta chain was carried out in a study of vaccination effects on CD4 cells after COVID-19. The wider study: Participants completed two doses of the BNT162b2 or mRNA-1273 vaccine. Study findings and constraints: In healthy vaccinees, only 1 of 255 vaccine-induced clones cross-reacted with common cold coronaviruses. Convalescent patients in the study were few, and early post-infection timepoints were absent.

The table lists this clone with a count of one. No antigen is known for it. Sequencing followed a ViraFEST assay step that expanded antigen-specific CD4+ T cells with viral peptide pools. At the end of 10 days of culture, CD4+ T cells were isolated. Among the vaccine recipients, none had a prior SARS-CoV-2 infection, and nucleocapsid antibodies were negative. Cultures received IL-2 medium that replaced half the medium on days 3 and 7. Profiled with immunoSEQ multiplex PCR; TCRdb holds only in-frame clones, not every one. The sample shows more than 20,000 clones, about two thirds of them seen only once. This CDR3 spans 15 amino acids. Germline V CDR1 and CDR2: SGDLS, YYNGEE. V lost 3 bases to trimming and J lost 2 bases, with 15 bases between them.

The sequence was obtained from a human donor who received a COVID-19 vaccine. The sample consisted of CD4+ T cells from PBMCs cultured with HCoV-OC43 spike peptides, taken before COVID-19 vaccination. Subset noted: HCoV-OC43 spike overlapping peptide pool stimulation. V is TRBV9 and J is TRBJ2-7; D gene unclear. CDR3 residues: CASSALASATYEQYF. CDR3 coding DNA: TGTGCCAGCAGCGCCTTAGCCTCCGCCACCTACGAGCAGTACTTC.